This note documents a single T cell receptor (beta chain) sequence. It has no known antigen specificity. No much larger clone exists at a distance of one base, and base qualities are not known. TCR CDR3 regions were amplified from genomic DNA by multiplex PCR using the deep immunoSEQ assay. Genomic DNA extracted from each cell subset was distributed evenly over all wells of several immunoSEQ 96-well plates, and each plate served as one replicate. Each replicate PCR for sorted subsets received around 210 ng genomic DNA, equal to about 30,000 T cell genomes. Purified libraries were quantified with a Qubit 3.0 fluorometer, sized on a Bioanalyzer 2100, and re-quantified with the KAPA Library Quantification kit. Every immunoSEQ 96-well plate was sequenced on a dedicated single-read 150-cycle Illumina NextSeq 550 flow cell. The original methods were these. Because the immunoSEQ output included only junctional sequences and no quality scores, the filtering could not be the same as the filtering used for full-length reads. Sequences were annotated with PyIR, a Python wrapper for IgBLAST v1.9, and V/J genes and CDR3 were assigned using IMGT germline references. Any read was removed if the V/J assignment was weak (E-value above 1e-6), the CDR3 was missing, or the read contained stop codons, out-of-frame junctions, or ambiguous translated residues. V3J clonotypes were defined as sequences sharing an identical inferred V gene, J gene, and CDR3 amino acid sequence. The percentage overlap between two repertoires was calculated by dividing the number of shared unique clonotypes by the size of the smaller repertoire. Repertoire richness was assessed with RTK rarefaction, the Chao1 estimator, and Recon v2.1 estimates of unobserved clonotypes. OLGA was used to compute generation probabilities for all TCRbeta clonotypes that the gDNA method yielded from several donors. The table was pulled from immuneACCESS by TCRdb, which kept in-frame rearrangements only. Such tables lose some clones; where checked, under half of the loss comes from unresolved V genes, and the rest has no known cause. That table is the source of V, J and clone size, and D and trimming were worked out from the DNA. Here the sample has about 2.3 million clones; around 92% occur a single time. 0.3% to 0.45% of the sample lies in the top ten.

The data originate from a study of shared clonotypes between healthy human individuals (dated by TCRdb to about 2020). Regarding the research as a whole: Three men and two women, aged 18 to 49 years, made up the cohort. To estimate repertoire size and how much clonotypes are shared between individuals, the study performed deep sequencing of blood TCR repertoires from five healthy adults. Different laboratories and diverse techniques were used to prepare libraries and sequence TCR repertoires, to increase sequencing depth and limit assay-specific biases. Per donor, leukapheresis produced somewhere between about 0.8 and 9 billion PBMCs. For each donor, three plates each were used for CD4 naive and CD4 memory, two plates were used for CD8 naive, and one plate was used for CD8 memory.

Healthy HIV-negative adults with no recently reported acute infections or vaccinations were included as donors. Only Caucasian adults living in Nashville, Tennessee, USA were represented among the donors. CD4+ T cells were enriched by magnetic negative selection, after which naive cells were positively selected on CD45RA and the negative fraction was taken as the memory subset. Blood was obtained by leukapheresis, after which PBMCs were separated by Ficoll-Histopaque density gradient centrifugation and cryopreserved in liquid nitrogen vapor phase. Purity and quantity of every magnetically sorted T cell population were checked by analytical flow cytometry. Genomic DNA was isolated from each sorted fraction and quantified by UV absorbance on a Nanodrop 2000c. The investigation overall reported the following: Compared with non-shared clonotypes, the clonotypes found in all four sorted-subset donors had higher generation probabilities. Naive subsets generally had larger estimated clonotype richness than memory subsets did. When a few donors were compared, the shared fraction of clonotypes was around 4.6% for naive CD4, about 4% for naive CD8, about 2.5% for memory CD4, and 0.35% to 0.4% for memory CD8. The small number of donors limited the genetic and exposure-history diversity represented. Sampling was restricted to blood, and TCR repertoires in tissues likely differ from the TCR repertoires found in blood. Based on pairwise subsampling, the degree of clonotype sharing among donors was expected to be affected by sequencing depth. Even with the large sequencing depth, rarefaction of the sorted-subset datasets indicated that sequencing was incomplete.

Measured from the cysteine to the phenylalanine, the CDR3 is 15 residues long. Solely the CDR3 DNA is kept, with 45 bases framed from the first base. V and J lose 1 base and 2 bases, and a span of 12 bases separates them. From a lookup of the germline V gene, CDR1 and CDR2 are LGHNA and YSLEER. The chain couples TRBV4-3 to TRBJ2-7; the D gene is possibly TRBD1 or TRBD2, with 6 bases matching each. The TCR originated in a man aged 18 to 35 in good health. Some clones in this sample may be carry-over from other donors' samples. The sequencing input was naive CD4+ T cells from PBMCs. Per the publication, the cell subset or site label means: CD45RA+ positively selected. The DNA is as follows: TGCGCCAGCAGCCAAGCGGAGGGGGAACCCTACGAGCAGTACTTC. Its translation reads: CASSQAEGEPYEQYF.